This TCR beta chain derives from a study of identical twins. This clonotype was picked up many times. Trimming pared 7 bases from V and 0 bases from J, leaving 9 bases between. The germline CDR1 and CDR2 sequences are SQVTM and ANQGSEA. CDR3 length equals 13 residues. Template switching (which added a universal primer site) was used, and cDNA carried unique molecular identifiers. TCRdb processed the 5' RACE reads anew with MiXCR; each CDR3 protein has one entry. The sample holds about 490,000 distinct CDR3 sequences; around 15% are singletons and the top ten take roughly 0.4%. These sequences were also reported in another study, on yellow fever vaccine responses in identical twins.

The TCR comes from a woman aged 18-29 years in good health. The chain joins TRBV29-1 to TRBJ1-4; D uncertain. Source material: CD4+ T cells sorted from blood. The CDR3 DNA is TGCAGCGCCTCACGTGCAACTAATGAAAAACTGTTTTTT. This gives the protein CSASRATNEKLFF.